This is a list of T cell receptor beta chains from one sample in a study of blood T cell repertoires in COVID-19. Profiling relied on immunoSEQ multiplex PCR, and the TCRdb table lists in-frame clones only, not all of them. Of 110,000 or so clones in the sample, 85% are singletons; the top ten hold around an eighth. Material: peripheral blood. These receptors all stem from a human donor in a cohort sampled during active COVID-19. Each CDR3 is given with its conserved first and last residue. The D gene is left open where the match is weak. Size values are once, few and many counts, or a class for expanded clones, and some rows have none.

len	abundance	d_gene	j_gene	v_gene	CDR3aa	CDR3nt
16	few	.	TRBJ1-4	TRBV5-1	CASSLGGFATNEKLFF	TGCGCCAGCAGCTTGGGAGGATTTGCAACTAATGAAAAACTGTTTTTT
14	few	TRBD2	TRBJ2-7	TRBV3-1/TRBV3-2	CASSGRTSLYEQYF	TGTGCCAGCAGCGGACGGACTAGCCTCTACGAGCAGTACTTC
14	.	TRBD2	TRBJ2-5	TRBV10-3	CAISSSGGQETQYF	TGTGCCATCAGTTCTAGCGGGGGTCAAGAGACCCAGTACTTC
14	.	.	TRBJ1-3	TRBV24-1	CATSSPGAGNTIYF	TGTGCCACCAGTTCCCCGGGGGCTGGAAACACCATATATTTT
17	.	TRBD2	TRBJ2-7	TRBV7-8	CASSPGLAGGRSYEQYF	TGTGCCAGCAGCCCCGGACTAGCGGGGGGCCGGAGCTACGAGCAGTACTTC
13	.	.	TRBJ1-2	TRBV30	CAWRLQGWDGYTF	TGTGCCTGGAGGCTCCAGGGGTGGGATGGCTACACCTTC
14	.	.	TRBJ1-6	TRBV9	CASTRGYSDSPLHF	TGTGCCAGCACCCGCGGTTATTCCGATTCACCCCTCCACTTT
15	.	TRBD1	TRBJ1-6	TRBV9	CASSPRTGWDSPLHF	TGTGCCAGCAGCCCCCGGACAGGGTGGGATTCACCCCTCCACTTT
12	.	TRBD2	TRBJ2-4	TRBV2	CASSFLAGEQYF	TGTGCCAGCAGTTTCCTAGCGGGGGAACAGTACTTC
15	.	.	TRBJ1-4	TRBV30	CAWSSTGRSNEKLFF	TGTGCCTGGAGTTCCACCGGCAGGTCTAATGAAAAACTGTTTTTT
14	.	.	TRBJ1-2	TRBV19	CASSRDRANYGYTF	TGTGCCAGTAGCAGAGACAGAGCCAACTATGGCTACACCTTC